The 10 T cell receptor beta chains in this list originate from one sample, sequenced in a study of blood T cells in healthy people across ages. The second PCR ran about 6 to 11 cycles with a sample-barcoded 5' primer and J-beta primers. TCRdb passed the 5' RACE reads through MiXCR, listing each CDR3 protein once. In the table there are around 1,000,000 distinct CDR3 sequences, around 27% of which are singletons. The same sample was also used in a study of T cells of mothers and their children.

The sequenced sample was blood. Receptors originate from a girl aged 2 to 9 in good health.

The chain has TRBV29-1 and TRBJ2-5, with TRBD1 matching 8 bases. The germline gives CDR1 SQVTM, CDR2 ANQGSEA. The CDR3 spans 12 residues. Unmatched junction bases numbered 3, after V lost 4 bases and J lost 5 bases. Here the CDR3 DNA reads TGCAGCGTTGGGACAGGGATGGAGACCCAGTACTTC. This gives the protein CSVGTGMETQYF.

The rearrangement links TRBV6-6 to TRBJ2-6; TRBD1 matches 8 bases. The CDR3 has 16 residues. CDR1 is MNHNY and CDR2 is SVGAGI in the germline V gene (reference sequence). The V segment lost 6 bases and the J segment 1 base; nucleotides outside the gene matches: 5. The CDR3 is CASRRQGLSGANVLTF. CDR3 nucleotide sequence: TGTGCCAGCAGGAGACAGGGGCTATCTGGGGCCAACGTCCTGACTTTC.

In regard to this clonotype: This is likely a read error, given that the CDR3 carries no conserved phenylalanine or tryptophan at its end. The CDR3 coding sequence is TGTGCCAGCATCTTGGGGGGCGCCACTGAAGCTTTCCTT. Amino acid sequence: CASILGGATEAFL. This chain uses TRBV2 with TRBJ1-1, with D possibly TRBD1 on 6 matching bases. The CDR3 spans 13 residues. The V gene lost 7 bases and the J gene lost 4 bases, with 13 bases spanning the gap. Germline loops: CDR1 SNHLY, CDR2 FYNNEI.

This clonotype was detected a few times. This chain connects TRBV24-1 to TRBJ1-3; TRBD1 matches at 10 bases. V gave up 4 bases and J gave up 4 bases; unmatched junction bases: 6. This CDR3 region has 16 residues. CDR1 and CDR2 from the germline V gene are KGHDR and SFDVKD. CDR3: CATSDSGQGKGNTIYF. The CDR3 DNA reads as TGTGCCACCAGTGACTCGGGACAGGGGAAAGGAAACACCATATATTTT.

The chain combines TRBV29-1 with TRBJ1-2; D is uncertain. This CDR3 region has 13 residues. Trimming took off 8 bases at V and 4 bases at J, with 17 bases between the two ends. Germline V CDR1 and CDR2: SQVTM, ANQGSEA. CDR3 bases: TGCAGCTGCGCCCCGGGGAGGAGCTATGGCTACACCTTC. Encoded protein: CSCAPGRSYGYTF.

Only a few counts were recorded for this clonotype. CDR3 coding DNA: TGTGCCACCAGCAGAGTAAGGGAGACCCAGTACTTC. It specifies CATSRVRETQYF. The rearrangement joins TRBV15 to TRBJ2-5; D call uncertain. The CDR3 runs to 12 residues. V was trimmed by 1 base and J by 5 bases, leaving 5 bases between them. The germline V gene has CDR1 LNHNV and CDR2 YYDKDF (reference sequence).

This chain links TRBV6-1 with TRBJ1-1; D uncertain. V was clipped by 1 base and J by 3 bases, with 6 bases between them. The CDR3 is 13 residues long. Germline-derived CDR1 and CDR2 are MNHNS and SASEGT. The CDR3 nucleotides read TGTGCCAGCAGTGAAGGATCGGACACTGAAGCTTTCTTT. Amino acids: CASSEGSDTEAFF.

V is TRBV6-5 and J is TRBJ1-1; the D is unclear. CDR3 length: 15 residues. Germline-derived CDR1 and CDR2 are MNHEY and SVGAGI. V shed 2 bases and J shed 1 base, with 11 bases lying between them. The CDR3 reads CASSYGGNKNTEAFF. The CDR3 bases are TGTGCCAGCAGTTACGGTGGCAACAAGAACACTGAAGCTTTCTTT.

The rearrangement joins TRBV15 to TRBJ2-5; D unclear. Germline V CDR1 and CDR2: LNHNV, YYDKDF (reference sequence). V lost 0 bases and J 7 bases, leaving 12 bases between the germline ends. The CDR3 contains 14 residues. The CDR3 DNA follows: TGTGCCACCAGCAGAGACCCCACTCCAGGGACCCAGTACTTC. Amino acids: CATSRDPTPGTQYF.

The CDR3 sequence is CASSDQREIFPDTQYF. Written as DNA, the CDR3 is TGTGCCAGCAGTGACCAGCGGGAGATTTTTCCAGATACGCAGTATTTT. The chain carries TRBV25-1 and TRBJ2-3, with 8 bases lining up with TRBD2. J gave up 4 bases and V 3 bases, and 9 bases lay outside the gene matches. The CDR3 totals 16 residues. CDR1 and CDR2 from the germline V gene are MGHDK and SYGVNS.